This record looks at one T cell receptor beta chain sequence and its context. Its antigen is unidentified. The sample originates from a study of blood T cells in healthy people across ages. Isolating PBMCs gave at least 6 million of these cells per sample. A second about 7 to 11 cycle PCR used barcoded and J-beta primers. TCRdb reprocessed the 5' RACE reads with MiXCR, giving one entry per CDR3 protein. The data contain hundreds of thousands of distinct CDR3 sequences, more than 20% of them singletons. Overall study findings and caveats: PBMCs were not sorted, which prevented a conclusive comparison of naive versus antigen-experienced cells. In these data, TCR beta diversity tracked strongly with naive T cell percentage. TCR beta diversity, measured per million T cells, fell in a roughly linear way with age.

The specimen sequenced was blood. The TCR sequence derives from a man aged 65-85 years in good health.

The CDR3 protein is CASSYSTVRDEQFF. CDR3 nucleotide sequence: TGTGCCAGCAGTTACTCCACGGTTAGGGATGAGCAGTTCTTC. The chain has TRBV6-2 or TRBV6-3 and TRBJ2-5; no clear D gene. The last part of the DNA fits TRBJ2-1 better; the J call may be wrong. Germline V gene data show CDR1 as MNHEY and CDR2 as SVGEGT. This CDR3 has 14 residues.